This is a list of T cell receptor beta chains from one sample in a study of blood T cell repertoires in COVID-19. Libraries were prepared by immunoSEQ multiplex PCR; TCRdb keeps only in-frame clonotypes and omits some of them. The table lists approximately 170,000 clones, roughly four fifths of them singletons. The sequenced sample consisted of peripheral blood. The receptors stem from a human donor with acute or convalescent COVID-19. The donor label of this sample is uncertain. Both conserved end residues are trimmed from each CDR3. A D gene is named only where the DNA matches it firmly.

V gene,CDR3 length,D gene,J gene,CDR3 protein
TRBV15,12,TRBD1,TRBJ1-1,ATSRGTGSTEAF
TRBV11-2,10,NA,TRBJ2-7,ASSLAGFEQY
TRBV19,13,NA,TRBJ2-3,ASSQNGLSTDTQY
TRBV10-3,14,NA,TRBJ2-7,AISPSTGGDGYEQY
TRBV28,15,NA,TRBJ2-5,ASSRRGGNWYQETQY
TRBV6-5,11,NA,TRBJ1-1,ASTRPGEAEAF
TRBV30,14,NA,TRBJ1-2,AWRSSSLQATYGYT
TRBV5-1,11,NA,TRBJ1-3,ASSLDRGNTIY
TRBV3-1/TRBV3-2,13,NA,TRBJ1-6,ASTLNREPNSPLH
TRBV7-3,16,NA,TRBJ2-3,ASSPLGGSHSSTDTQY
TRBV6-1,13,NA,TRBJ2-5,ASSEGGSRQETQY
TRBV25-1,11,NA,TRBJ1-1,ASTNRVDTEAF
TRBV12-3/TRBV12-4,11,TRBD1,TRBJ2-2,ASVDRGRGELF
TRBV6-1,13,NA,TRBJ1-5,ASSDGGYSNQPQH
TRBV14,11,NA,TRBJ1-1,ASSQDITSQAF
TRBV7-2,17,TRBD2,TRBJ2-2,ASSSWGPSGESNTGELF
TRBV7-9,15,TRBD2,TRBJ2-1,ASSLKGGREDYNEQF
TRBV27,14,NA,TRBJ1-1,ASSLTTGSRATEAF
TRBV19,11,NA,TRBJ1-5,ASSQTGGGPQH
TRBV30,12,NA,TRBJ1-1,AWSWGPADTEAF
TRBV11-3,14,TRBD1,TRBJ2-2,ASSSGQGGSSGELF
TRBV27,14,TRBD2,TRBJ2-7,ASSFPASGDSYEQY
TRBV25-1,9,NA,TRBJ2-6,AAGGANVLT
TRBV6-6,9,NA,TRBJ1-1,ATSMNTEAF
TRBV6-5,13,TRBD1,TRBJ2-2,ASSSGQGDTGELF
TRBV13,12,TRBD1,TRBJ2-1,ASSFRTGGGEQF
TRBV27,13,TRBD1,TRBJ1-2,ASTSGTGHRRGYT
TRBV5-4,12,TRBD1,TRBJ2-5,ASSGRTGDETQY
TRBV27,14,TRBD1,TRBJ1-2,ASSPFRTGGLGGYT
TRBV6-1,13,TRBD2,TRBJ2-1,ASSEWGGGAGEQF